This passage covers 21 T cell receptor beta chains from one sample sequenced in a study of T cell clonality in common variable immunodeficiency. Sequencing was performed with immunoSEQ multiplex PCR; in TCRdb, only in-frame clones are kept and a portion is missing. Observed are around 29,000 clones, no singletons, with the top ten taking approximately 4%. The sequencing sample was made of peripheral blood mononuclear cells. These receptor sequences come from a person between 18 and 75 years old in good health.

Only a few counts were recorded for this clone. The read is 3 residues too short to cover the CDR3 end, so that end is filled in from the germline J gene. Different DNA sequences within this sample yield the same CDR3. The gene calls are TRBV7-9 and TRBJ1-2; D unresolved. This CDR3 comprises 13 residues. CDR1 and CDR2 (germline): SEHNR, FQNEAQ (reference sequence). V shed 2 bases and J shed 0 bases, with 4 bases lying between them. The CDR3 loop reads CASSLTANYGYTF. Partial CDR3 DNA: TGTGCCAGCAGCTTAACGGCTAACTATGGC. The whole variable domain, remainder taken from reference TRBV7-9 and TRBJ1-2, is DTGVSQNPRHKITKRGQNVTFRCDPISEHNRLYWYRQTLGQGPEFLTYFQNEAQLEKSRLLSDRFSAERPKGSFSTLEIQRTEQGDSAMYLCASSLTANYGYTFGSGTRLTVV.

This clone was seen at least ten times. The read terminates 3 residues before the CDR3 end, so the remaining end is supplied by the germline J gene. V and J are TRBV20-1 and TRBJ1-5; D gene unclear. The CDR3 sequence is 18 residues long. Germline values: CDR1 DFQATT, CDR2 SNEGSKA (reference sequence). Trimming removed 6 bases at V and 0 bases at J, with 24 bases between. Incomplete CDR3 DNA: TGCAGTGCAACGCTTCAACACGGAGGGCTTCATAGCAATCAGCCC. Amino acid sequence: CSATLQHGGLHSNQP. The whole CDR3 sequence is CSATLQHGGLHSNQPQHF.

This clone occurred many times. The CDR3 end falls 3 residues outside the read, so it is completed with the germline J gene. V and J are TRBV19 and TRBJ1-1; D gene uncertain. The V end was cut by 9 bases, the J end by 4 bases, with 9 bases between. Germline V gives CDR1 LNHDA, CDR2 SQIVND (reference sequence). The CDR3 runs to 11 residues. The sequenced part of the CDR3 DNA is TGTGCCAGCCGCCGCGGCACTGAA. This encodes CASRRGTE. The complete CDR3 protein is CASRRGTEAFF.

This clone was seen repeatedly, ten times or more. The CDR3 end is not reached by the read, which stops 3 residues before it; the germline J gene fills it in. The V and J genes are TRBV7-9 and TRBJ1-2, with a weak D call TRBD1 (6 bases). Germline CDR1 and CDR2: SEHNR and FQNEAQ (reference sequence). This CDR3 is built from 14 residues. CDR3 protein: CASSPGQPPEGYTF. Incomplete CDR3 DNA: TGTGCCAGCAGCCCCGGACAGCCTCCCGAGGGC.

By share of the sample, this clone is medium-sized. The read ends 3 residues early relative to the CDR3; the germline J gene fills the gap. The V gene is TRBV18, the J gene TRBJ2-2; D is perhaps TRBD1 (5 bases). The CDR3 is made up of 15 amino acids. Germline CDR1 is KGHSH and CDR2 is LQKENI. Between the trimmed V and J ends, which lost 0 bases and 4 bases, there was a span of 9 bases. The covered CDR3 bases are TGTGCCAGCTCACCACCGGGGCAGCTCACCGGGGAG. It encodes CASSPPGQLTGE. The entire CDR3 reads CASSPPGQLTGELFF.

This clone was observed many times. The read terminates 3 residues ahead of where the CDR3 ends, so the germline J gene completes it. The chain is built from TRBV29-1 and TRBJ1-3, with D possibly TRBD1 on 5 matching bases. Trimming took 7 bases from V and 7 from J, leaving 20 bases between them. CDR1 and CDR2 from the germline V gene are SQVTM and ANQGSEA. The CDR3 runs 14 residues. The covered CDR3 bases are TGCAGCGCCGCTTCGGACATGTTCGGGAACACC. Its protein product is CSAASDMFGNT. The full CDR3 protein is CSAASDMFGNTIYF. The full variable domain, rest sourced from reference TRBV29-1 and TRBJ1-3, is SAVISQKPSRDICQRGTSLTIQCQVDSQVTMMFWYRQQPGQSLTLIATANQGSEATYESGFVIDKFPISRPNLTFSTLTVSNMSPEDSSIYLCSAASDMFGNTIYFGEGSWLTVV.

This clone showed up many times. The read ends 3 residues before the CDR3 terminus; that terminus is restored from the germline J gene. The chain is built from TRBV12-5 and TRBJ2-5, with 7 nucleotides matching TRBD1. Losses at the gene ends were 4 bases for V and 5 bases for J; bases not matched to a gene: 7. This CDR3 has 14 amino acids. The germline CDR1 and CDR2 sequences are LGHNT and FRNRAP. CDR3 DNA (partial): TGTGCTAGTGGTTCGATACAGGGGATGGAGACC. Protein product: CASGSIQGMET. The full CDR3 is CASGSIQGMETQYF.

This clone was recorded a few times. The DNA ends 3 residues before the CDR3 does, and the rest of the CDR3 is filled in from the germline J gene. The chain couples TRBV18 to TRBJ1-1; D is possibly TRBD1 (6 bases). CDR3 size: 13 residues. Germline V gives CDR1 KGHSH, CDR2 LQKENI. The CDR3 here is CASSPAGAGGAFF. The CDR3 bases that were read are TGTGCCAGCTCACCCGCAGGGGCAGGTGGC.

The table lists this clone with a few counts. The read terminates 3 residues before the CDR3 end, so the remaining end is supplied by the germline J gene. The V call is TRBV6-2 or TRBV6-3, the J call TRBJ1-1; D remains unclear. Germline V lookup: CDR1 MNHEY, CDR2 SVGEGT. This CDR3 is built from 14 residues. The DNA read from the CDR3 is TGTGCCAGCAGTTACTCCCCGGGGTATACTAAA. Its translation is CASSYSPGYTK. The entire CDR3 is CASSYSPGYTKAFF.

In its sample, this clone was seen many times. The read ends 3 residues before the CDR3 terminus; that terminus is restored from the germline J gene. The chain is built from TRBV7-2 and TRBJ1-2; 7 bases match TRBD1. V dropped 4 bases and J dropped 5; count of bases not matched to a gene: 7. This CDR3 spans 14 amino acids. Germline V CDR1 and CDR2: SGHTA, FQGNSA. The DNA read from the CDR3 is TGTGCCAGCAGCTGGGGGACAGAGAGATATGGC. Its translation: CASSWGTERYG. Given in full, the CDR3 is CASSWGTERYGYTF.

As to this clone: The read ends 3 residues before the CDR3 terminus; that terminus is restored from the germline J gene. This rearrangement joins TRBV7-3 to TRBJ1-2; D perhaps matches TRBD1 (5 bases). The CDR3 consists of 15 residues. Germline V CDR1 and CDR2: SGHTA, FQGTGA. CDR3 DNA (partial): TGTGCCAGCAGCTTGTCCGGGACTAGCGGGAGAGAC. Its protein product is CASSLSGTSGRD. The whole CDR3 sequence is CASSLSGTSGRDYTF.

In this sample, this clone turned up many times. Coverage ceases 3 residues before the CDR3 finishes, and the germline J gene fills in the end. V is TRBV20-1 and J is TRBJ2-3, with 12 bases identical to TRBD2. From germline, CDR1 is DFQATT and CDR2 SNEGSKA (reference sequence). The V segment lost 3 bases and the J segment 8 bases; nucleotides outside the gene matches: 9. This CDR3 is 15 amino acids long. CDR3: CSASSLAGGPGTQYF. The sequenced part of the CDR3 DNA is TGCAGTGCTAGTAGCCTAGCGGGAGGGCCGGGTACG.

Concerning this clone: The read ends 3 residues before the CDR3 terminus; that terminus is restored from the germline J gene. The chain combines TRBV6-4 with TRBJ1-5; D is undetermined. This CDR3 is 16 amino acids long. Looked up from germline, CDR1 is MRHNA and CDR2 is SNTAGT. Trimming pared 1 base from V and 4 bases from J, leaving 14 bases between. The part of the CDR3 DNA that was read is TGTGCCAGCAGTGACTGCCACCCCATACGGAATCAGCCC. Translating gives CASSDCHPIRNQP. The full CDR3 is CASSDCHPIRNQPQHF.

This clone has at least ten counts. The CDR3 end lies 3 residues beyond the end of the read and is filled in from the germline J gene. The chain is built from TRBV20-1 and TRBJ2-2, with D possibly TRBD2 on 6 matching bases. The CDR3 covers 13 residues. V was trimmed by 6 bases and J by 5 bases, leaving 13 bases between them. From germline, CDR1 is DFQATT and CDR2 SNEGSKA (reference sequence). The CDR3 reads CSAGGLLTGELFF. The covered CDR3 bases are TGCAGTGCCGGGGGACTCCTAACCGGGGAG.

This clone occurred many times. The CDR3 extends 3 residues past the end of the read, so its final part is completed from the germline J gene. V and J are TRBV19 and TRBJ1-5, with TRBD1 as a possible D gene (6 bases). Trimming removed 6 bases at V and 4 bases at J, with 19 bases between. Germline-derived CDR1 and CDR2 are LNHDA and SQIVND (reference sequence). The CDR3 has 16 residues. CDR3: CASRKGENRANQPQHF. The sequenced part of the CDR3 DNA is TGTGCCAGTAGGAAGGGGGAGAACCGGGCAAATCAGCCC. The variable domain in full, completed from reference TRBV19 and TRBJ1-5, reads DGGITQSPKYLFRKEGQNVTLSCEQNLNHDAMYWYRQDPGQGLRLIYYSQIVNDFQKGDIAEGYSVSREKKESFPLTVTSAQKNPTAFYLCASRKGENRANQPQHFGDGTRLSIL.

The sample holds many counts of this clone. From the germline J gene comes the end of the CDR3, since the read stops 3 residues before it. The chain links TRBV20-1 to TRBJ2-7, with TRBD1 matching over 11 bases. The CDR3 spans 13 residues. The germline CDR1 and CDR2 sequences are DFQATT and SNEGSKA (reference sequence). V shed 5 bases and J 3 bases; nucleotides not matched to a gene: 3. CDR3 region: CSAAGTGGYEQYF. CDR3 DNA, as far as it was read: TGCAGTGCTGCCGGGACAGGGGGCTACGAG.

This clone occurred many times. The sequenced fragment ends 3 residues before the CDR3 boundary, so the rest is inferred from the germline J gene. The chain combines TRBV18 with TRBJ2-7; weak D call: TRBD2 (6 bases). With 6 bases removed from V and 2 bases from J, the gap between germline ends came to 17 bases. Germline CDR1 reads KGHSH; CDR2 reads LQKENI. The CDR3 length is 15 residues. CDR3 DNA (partial): TGTGCCAGCTCCCCTTGGGCGGGGTCCACCTACGAG. Amino acids: CASSPWAGSTYE. The entire CDR3 protein is CASSPWAGSTYEQYF.

This clone has ten or more counts. Sequencing ends 3 residues short of the CDR3 end; the germline J gene provides the rest. The chain combines TRBV5-6 with TRBJ1-2; 9 bases match TRBD1. The CDR3 is made up of 14 amino acids. The germline gives CDR1 SGHDT, CDR2 YYEEEE. J lost 4 bases, V lost 4 bases, and 5 bases had no gene match. CDR3 loop: CASSRGTGTYGYTF. CDR3 bases read: TGTGCCAGCAGCAGGGGGACAGGGACCTATGGC.

With respect to this clone: The CDR3 extends 3 residues past the end of the read, so its final part is completed from the germline J gene. This chain connects TRBV18 to TRBJ2-1; weak D call: TRBD2 (5 bases). This CDR3 comprises 12 residues. V gave up 8 bases and J gave up 3 bases, with 8 bases separating them. In germline, CDR1 is KGHSH, CDR2 LQKENI. The CDR3: CASPGSYNEQFF. The CDR3 DNA, read in part, is TGTGCCAGCCCGGGGAGCTACAATGAG.

Regarding this clone: The CDR3 end is not reached by the read, which stops 3 residues before it; the germline J gene fills it in. V usage is TRBV5-1 and J usage is TRBJ2-1; 13 bases fit TRBD2. The CDR3 is 15 amino acids. CDR1 SGHRS and CDR2 YFSETQ come from the germline V gene. The V and J ends lost 5 bases and 9 bases, in that order; junction bases with no gene match: 8. Incomplete CDR3 DNA: TGCGCCAGCAGTTCCGGGACTAGCGGGAACGTTGAG. Amino acids: CASSSGTSGNVE. The complete CDR3 sequence is CASSSGTSGNVEQFF.

This clone occurred many times. The read finishes 3 residues shy of the CDR3 end, and the germline J gene is used to complete it. J is TRBJ2-1 and V is TRBV10-3, with TRBD2 matching 12 bases. Germline V CDR1 and CDR2: ENHRY, SYGVKD. Trimming took 6 bases from V and 3 from J; bases not matched to a gene: 6. This CDR3 has 16 residues. The CDR3 loop reads CAIRDWTSGNYNEQFF. The part of the CDR3 DNA that was read is TGTGCCATCAGAGACTGGACTAGCGGGAACTACAATGAG.